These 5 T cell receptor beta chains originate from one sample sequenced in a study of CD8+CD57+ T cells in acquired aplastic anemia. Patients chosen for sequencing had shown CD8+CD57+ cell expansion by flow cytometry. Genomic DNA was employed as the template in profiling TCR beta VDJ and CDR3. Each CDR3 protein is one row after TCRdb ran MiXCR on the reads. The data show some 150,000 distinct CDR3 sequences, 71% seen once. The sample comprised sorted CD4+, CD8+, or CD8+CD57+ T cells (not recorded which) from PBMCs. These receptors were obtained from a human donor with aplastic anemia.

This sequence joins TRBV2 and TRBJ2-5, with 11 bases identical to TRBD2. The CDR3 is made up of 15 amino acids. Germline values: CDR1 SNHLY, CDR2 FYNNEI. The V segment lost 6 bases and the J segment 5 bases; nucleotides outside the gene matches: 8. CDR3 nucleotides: TGTGCCAGCAGGGCCTCGGGACTAGCGGTGGAGACCCAGTACTTC. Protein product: CASRASGLAVETQYF.

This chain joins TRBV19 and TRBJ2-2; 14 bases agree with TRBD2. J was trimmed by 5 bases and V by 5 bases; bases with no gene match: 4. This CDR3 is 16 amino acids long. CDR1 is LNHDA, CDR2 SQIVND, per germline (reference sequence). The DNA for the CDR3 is TGTGCCAGTAGTCTCTGGACTAGCGGGAGGACCGGGGAGCTGTTTTTT. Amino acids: CASSLWTSGRTGELFF.

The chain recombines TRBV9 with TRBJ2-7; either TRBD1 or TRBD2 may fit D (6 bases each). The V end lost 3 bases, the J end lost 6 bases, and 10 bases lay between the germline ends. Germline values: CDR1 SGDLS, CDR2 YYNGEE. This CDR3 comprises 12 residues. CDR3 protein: CASSEQGGEQYF. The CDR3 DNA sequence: TGTGCCAGCAGCGAACAGGGAGGCGAGCAGTACTTC.

CDR3 DNA sequence: TGCAGTGCGGGAGGACTAGCGGGGGGTTACGAGCAGTACTTC. This sequence encodes CSAGGLAGGYEQYF. The J gene is TRBJ2-7, the V gene TRBV20-1, with 14 bases identical to TRBD2. V was pared by 6 bases and J by 4 bases, with 5 bases of the junction left unmatched. Germline loops: CDR1 DFQATT, CDR2 SNEGSKA (reference sequence). This CDR3 has 14 amino acids.

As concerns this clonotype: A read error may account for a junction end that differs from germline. Here the CDR3 DNA reads TGTGCCAGCAGCTTAGCTGGACAGGGCTCAGTCTTC. Protein product: CASSLAGQGSVF. The chain links TRBV7-2 to TRBJ2-7; TRBD1 aligns across 8 bases. The CDR3 has 12 amino acids. Per the germline V gene, CDR1 is SGHTA and CDR2 is FQGNSA.